The clone carrying this TCR beta chain was recorded only once. The antigen is not known. This sample stems from a study of OX40 agonist ivuxolimab in advanced cancers. Overall study: Ivuxolimab is an agonistic anti-OX40 (CD134) antibody, and patients were treated with it.

The study, taken as a whole, reports: In the 0.1 to 3.0 mg/kg range, CD4+ and CD8+ blood T cells had expanded clonally by week 6.

The J segment lost 6 bases and the V segment lost 2 bases, leaving 5 bases of the junction unmatched. The V gene's germline CDR1 is SGHVS and CDR2 FNYEAQ. This CDR3 is 16 amino acids long. Produced via immunoSEQ multiplex PCR; TCRdb's table is partial and in-frame only. Of over 95,000 clones in the sample, roughly 95% were seen once. The origin of this receptor is an adult with an advanced solid tumor such as melanoma, head and neck, liver or kidney cancer. V gene TRBV7-6 combines with J gene TRBJ2-2; 11 bases map to TRBD2. This specimen consisted of CD4+ or CD8+ T cells sorted from blood, obtained in a trial of the OX40 agonist ivuxolimab. CDR3: CASSLNSGGASGELFF. CDR3 DNA: TGTGCCAGCAGCTTAAATAGCGGGGGGGCTTCCGGGGAGCTGTTTTTT.